The TCR beta chain under discussion was sequenced for a study of radiation and T cells in renal cell carcinoma. The V gene's germline CDR1 is MNHEY and CDR2 SVGAGI. The germline V and J ends were trimmed by 6 bases and 3 bases, with 8 bases remaining between them. CDR3 length: 12 residues. Data came from immunoSEQ multiplex PCR; TCRdb stores just in-frame clones and leaves some out. The sample contains tens of thousands of clones, around 86% of which appear only once. Stated time point: blood 2 weeks post-SBRT. Treatment meaning: 15 Gy SBRT to primary tumor, nephrectomy 4 weeks later. This receptor was taken from a woman aged 45-65 years with renal cell carcinoma. Source: blood, taken from a patient whose treatment included radiotherapy and nephrectomy. The chain is built from TRBV6-5 and TRBJ1-1; perhaps TRBD1 as D (6 bases). In DNA form, the CDR3 reads TGTGCCAGCAGCGCAGGGGACACTGAAGCTTTCTTT. Its translation is CASSAGDTEAFF.